The TCR beta chain described here comes from a study of CD8+ T cells in alopecia areata. As for the study in general: Those patients who were treated received oral tofacitinib, which was given at 5 to 10 mg twice daily for moderate-to-severe alopecia areata. Study-level findings and limits: Normal scalp had lower clonality than lesional scalp, with alopecia totalis/universalis lesions showing this most strongly.

Specimens obtained from alopecia areata patients comprised lesional scalp punch biopsies and peripheral blood. The authors sorted CD4+ and CD8+ T cells from PBMCs. Points on this clone: Its antigen remains unknown. At one of its ends the junction is not consistent with the germline gene, which may arise from a read error.

Germline V lookup: CDR1 SQVTM, CDR2 ANQGSEA. The CDR3 length is 13 residues. Investigators isolated RNA and reverse transcribed it into cDNA to act as the sequencing template. The protocol was immunoSEQ multiplex PCR, while the TCRdb copy is restricted to in-frame clones and leaves out a portion. The sample includes about 150,000 clones, about 87% of them seen just once. The chain combines TRBV29-1 with TRBJ1-1; no clear D. The sample here was CD8+ T cells sorted from blood, taken at week 0. This sequence was found in a human donor with alopecia areata. The CDR3 DNA is TGCAGCGTAGGACCGGGAGAGAACACTGGAGCTTTCTTT. Its translation: CSVGPGENTGAFF.